This T cell receptor (beta chain) was recovered during a study of OX40 agonist ivuxolimab in advanced cancers. Study information: Patients receiving dose escalation had hepatocellular carcinoma, melanoma, renal cell or head and neck cancer. Findings of the study overall: Average numbers of expanded clones were greater in CD8+ T cells than in CD4+.

This clone came up once. Its antigen is not known. The table came from immunoSEQ multiplex PCR; TCRdb's copy has only in-frame clones and leaves some out. The sample comprises approximately 49,000 clones, about 88% of which are singletons, and 9% to 10% rests with the top ten. The germline gives CDR1 SEHNR, CDR2 FQNEAQ (reference sequence). The CDR3 has 15 residues. The junction had 5 bases not matched to a gene; V was cut back by 2 bases and J by 4 bases. Patients with a history of autoimmune disease or on systemic immunosuppression were excluded. This clonotype was obtained from an adult with an advanced solid tumor such as melanoma, head and neck, liver or kidney cancer. The sequencing here drew on CD4+ or CD8+ T cells sorted from blood, taken in a trial of the OX40 agonist ivuxolimab. This rearrangement joins TRBV7-9 to TRBJ2-3; 8 nucleotides align to TRBD1. The CDR3 protein is CASSLRGQGSDTQYF. The CDR3 bases are TGTGCCAGCAGCTTAAGAGGACAGGGTTCAGATACGCAGTATTTT.